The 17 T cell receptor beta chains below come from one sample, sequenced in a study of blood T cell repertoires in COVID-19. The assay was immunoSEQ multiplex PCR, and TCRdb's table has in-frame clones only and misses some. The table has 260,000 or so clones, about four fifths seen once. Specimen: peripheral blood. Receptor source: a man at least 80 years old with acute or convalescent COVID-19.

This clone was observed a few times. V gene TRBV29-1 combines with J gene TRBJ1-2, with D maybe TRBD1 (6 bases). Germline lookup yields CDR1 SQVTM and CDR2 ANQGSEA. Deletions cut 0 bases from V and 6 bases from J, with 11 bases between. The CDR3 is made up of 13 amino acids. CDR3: CSVEDPGENGYTF. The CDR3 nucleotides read TGCAGCGTTGAAGATCCAGGGGAGAATGGCTACACCTTC.

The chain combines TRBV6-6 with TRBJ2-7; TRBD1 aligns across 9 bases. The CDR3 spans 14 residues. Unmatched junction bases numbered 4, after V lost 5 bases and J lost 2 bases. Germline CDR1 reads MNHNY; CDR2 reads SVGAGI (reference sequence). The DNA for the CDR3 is TGTGCCAGCAGTCAGGGACAGGGCCCCTACGAGCAGTACTTC. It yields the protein CASSQGQGPYEQYF.

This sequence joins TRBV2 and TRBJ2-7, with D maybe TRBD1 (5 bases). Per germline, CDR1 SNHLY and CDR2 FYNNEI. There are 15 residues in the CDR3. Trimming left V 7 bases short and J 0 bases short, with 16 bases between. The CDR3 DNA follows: TGTGCCAGCACTTCCCGACAGACCCGCTCCTACGAGCAGTACTTC. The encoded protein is CASTSRQTRSYEQYF.

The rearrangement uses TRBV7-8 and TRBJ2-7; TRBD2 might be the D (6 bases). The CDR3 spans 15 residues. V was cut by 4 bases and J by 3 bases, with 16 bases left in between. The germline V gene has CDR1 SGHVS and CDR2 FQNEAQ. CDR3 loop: CASSSQGAGLYEQYF. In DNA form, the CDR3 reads TGTGCCAGCAGCTCGCAGGGTGCGGGGCTCTACGAGCAGTACTTC. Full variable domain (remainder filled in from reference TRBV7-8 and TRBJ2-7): GAGVSQSPRYKVAKRGQDVALRCDPISGHVSLFWYQQALGQGPEFLTYFQNEAQLDKSGLPSDRFFAERPEGSVSTLKIQRTQQEDSAVYLCASSSQGAGLYEQYFGPGTRLTVT.

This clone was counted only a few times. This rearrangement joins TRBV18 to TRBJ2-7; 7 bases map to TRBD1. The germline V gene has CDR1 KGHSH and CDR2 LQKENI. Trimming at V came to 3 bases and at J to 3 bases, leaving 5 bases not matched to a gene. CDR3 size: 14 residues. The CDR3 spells CASSPGQGVYEQYF. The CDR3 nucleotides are TGTGCCAGCTCACCGGGGCAGGGGGTCTACGAGCAGTACTTC.

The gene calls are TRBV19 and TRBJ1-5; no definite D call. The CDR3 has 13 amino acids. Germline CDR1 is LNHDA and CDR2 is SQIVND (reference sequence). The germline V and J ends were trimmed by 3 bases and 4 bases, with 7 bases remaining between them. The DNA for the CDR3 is TGTGCCAGTAGTATGTACGGGAATCAGCCCCAGCATTTT. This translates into CASSMYGNQPQHF.

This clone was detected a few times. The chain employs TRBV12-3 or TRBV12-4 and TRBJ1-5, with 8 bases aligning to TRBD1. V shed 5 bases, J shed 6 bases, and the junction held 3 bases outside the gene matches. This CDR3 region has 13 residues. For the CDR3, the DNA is TGTGCCAGCAGTCCAGGGGGCCGTCAGCCCCAGCATTTT. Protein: CASSPGGRQPQHF.

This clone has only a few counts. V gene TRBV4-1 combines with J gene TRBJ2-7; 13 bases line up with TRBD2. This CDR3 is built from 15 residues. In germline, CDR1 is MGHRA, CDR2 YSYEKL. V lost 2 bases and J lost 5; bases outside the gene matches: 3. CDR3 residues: CASSQQTSGGHEQYF. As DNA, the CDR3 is TGCGCCAGCAGCCAACAGACTAGCGGGGGGCACGAGCAGTACTTC.

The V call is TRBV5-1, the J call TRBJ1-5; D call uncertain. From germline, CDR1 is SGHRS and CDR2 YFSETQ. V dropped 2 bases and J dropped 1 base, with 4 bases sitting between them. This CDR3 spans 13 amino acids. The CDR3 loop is CASSFSSNQPQHF. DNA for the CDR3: TGCGCCAGCAGCTTTTCAAGCAATCAGCCCCAGCATTTT.

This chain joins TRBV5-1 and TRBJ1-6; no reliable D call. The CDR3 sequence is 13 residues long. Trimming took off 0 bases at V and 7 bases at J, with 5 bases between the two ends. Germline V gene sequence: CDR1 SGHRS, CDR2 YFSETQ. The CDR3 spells CASSLVGNSPLHF. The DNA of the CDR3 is TGCGCCAGCAGCTTGGTCGGGAATTCACCCCTCCACTTT.

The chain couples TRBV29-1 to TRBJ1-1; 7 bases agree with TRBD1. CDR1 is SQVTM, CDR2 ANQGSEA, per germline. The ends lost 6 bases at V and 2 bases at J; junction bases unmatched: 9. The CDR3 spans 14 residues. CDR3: CSVKPGTANTEAFF. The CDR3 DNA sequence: TGCAGCGTAAAACCCGGGACAGCTAACACTGAAGCTTTCTTT.

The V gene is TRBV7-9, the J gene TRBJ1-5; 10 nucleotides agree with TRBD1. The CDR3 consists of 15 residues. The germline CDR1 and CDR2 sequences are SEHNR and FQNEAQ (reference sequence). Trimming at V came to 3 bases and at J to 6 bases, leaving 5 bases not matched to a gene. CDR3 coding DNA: TGTGCCAGCAGCTTTGGACAGGGGGGTCCTCAGCCCCAGCATTTT. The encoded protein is CASSFGQGGPQPQHF.

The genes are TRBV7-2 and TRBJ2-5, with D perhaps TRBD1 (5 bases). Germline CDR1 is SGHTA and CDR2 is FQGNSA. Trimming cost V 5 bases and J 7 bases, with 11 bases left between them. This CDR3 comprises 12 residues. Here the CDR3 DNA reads TGTGCCAGCAGCCCAAGAACAGGGACCCAGTACTTC. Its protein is CASSPRTGTQYF. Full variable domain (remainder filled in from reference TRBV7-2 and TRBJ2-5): GAGVSQSPSNKVTEKGKDVELRCDPISGHTALYWYRQSLGQGLEFLIYFQGNSAPDKSGLPSDRFSAERTGGSVSTLTIQRTQQEDSAVYLCASSPRTGTQYFGPGTRLLVL.

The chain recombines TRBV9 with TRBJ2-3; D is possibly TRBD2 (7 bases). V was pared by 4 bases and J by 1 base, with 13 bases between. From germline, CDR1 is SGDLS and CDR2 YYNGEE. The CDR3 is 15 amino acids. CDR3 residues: CASSPGGRGTDTQYF. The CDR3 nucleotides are TGTGCCAGCAGCCCGGGGGGCCGGGGCACAGATACGCAGTATTTT.

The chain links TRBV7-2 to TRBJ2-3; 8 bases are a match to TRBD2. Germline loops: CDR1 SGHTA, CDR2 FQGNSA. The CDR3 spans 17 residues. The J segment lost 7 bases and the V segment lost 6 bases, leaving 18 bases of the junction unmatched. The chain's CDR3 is CASRQGGSGISGNTQYF. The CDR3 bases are TGTGCCAGCAGACAAGGGGGTAGCGGGATCTCGGGTAATACGCAGTATTTT.

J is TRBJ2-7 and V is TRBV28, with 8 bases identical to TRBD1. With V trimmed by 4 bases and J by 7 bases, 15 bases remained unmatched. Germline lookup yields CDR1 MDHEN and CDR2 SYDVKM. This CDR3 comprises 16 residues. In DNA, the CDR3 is TGTGCCAGCAGTTCCAGACAGGGGTCCCTTTCAGGAGAGCAGTACTTC. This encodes CASSSRQGSLSGEQYF.

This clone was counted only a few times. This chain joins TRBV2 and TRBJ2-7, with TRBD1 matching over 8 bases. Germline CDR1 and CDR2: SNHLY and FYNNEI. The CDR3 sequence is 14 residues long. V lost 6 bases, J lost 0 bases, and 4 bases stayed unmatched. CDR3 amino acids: CASRDRGGSYEQYF. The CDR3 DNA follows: TGTGCCAGCAGAGACAGGGGCGGCTCCTACGAGCAGTACTTC.